What follows are 20 T cell receptor beta chains derived from one specimen sequenced in a study of blood T cell repertoires in COVID-19. TCRdb keeps only in-frame clones here, not all; method: immunoSEQ multiplex PCR. The sample lists more than 30,000 clones, around 90% occurring once. Source material: peripheral blood. These receptors came from a woman in her 40s with active or convalescent COVID-19.

The chain has TRBV7-9 and TRBJ1-1, with 7 nucleotides matching TRBD1. Germline V gene sequence: CDR1 SEHNR, CDR2 FQNEAQ (reference sequence). CDR3 length equals 14 residues. Trimming at V came to 5 bases and at J to 0 bases, leaving 3 bases not matched to a gene. CDR3 loop: CASSPDRMNTEAFF. In DNA, the CDR3 is TGTGCCAGCAGCCCGGACAGGATGAACACTGAAGCTTTCTTT.

The chain combines TRBV6-5 with TRBJ1-1, with 10 bases matching TRBD1. This CDR3 comprises 12 residues. Per the germline V gene, CDR1 is MNHEY and CDR2 is SVGAGI. The trim removed 10 bases at V and 5 bases at J, leaving 4 bases unmatched. CDR3 in DNA: TGTGCCACAGACAGGGGGCGGACTGAAGCTTTCTTT. It is translated as CATDRGRTEAFF.

In DNA, the CDR3 is TGTGCTAGTGGTCTGGGACTAGGGTACCAAGAGACCCAGTACTTC. Amino acid sequence: CASGLGLGYQETQYF. The V call is TRBV12-5, the J call TRBJ2-5, with TRBD2 matching over 8 bases. The germline V gene has CDR1 LGHNT and CDR2 FRNRAP. After removal of 5 bases from V and 0 bases from J, the junction contained 5 bases not matched to a gene. This CDR3 has 15 residues.

The chain uses TRBV7-3 and TRBJ2-1; D not certain. CDR1 SGHTA and CDR2 FQGTGA come from the germline V gene. Deletions cut 5 bases from V and 9 bases from J, with 17 bases between. The CDR3 runs to 14 residues. The CDR3 sequence: CASSPIAPRGEQFF. CDR3 nucleotides: TGTGCCAGCAGCCCTATTGCCCCACGTGGTGAGCAGTTCTTC.

This clone has only one observation. This chain uses TRBV6-5 with TRBJ1-2; D not resolved. Germline CDR1 reads MNHEY; CDR2 reads SVGAGI. V lost 5 bases and J 0 bases, leaving 7 bases between the germline ends. The CDR3 extends over 13 amino acids. CDR3 nucleotide sequence: TGTGCCAGCAGTCGTAGTCCTAACTATGGCTACACCTTC. Protein: CASSRSPNYGYTF.

V and J are TRBV11-2 and TRBJ1-2; a possible D gene is TRBD1 (5 bases). V shed 0 bases and J shed 4 bases, with 9 bases lying between them. CDR3 length: 14 amino acids. Germline assignment: CDR1 SGHAT and CDR2 FQNNGV. The CDR3 nucleotides are TGTGCCAGCAGCTTAGATCCAGGGCGCTATGGCTACACCTTC. This gives the protein CASSLDPGRYGYTF.

This sequence joins TRBV2 and TRBJ2-2; 10 bases map to TRBD1. The CDR3 extends over 15 amino acids. J lost 5 bases, V lost 6 bases, and 6 bases had no gene match. Looked up from germline, CDR1 is SNHLY and CDR2 is FYNNEI. The CDR3, as DNA: TGTGCCAGCAGGCGGGACAGGGGAAGTACCGGGGAGCTGTTTTTT. This gives the protein CASRRDRGSTGELFF. The full variable domain, completed using reference TRBV2 and TRBJ2-2, is EPEVTQTPSHQVTQMGQEVILRCVPISNHLYFYWYRQILGQKVEFLVSFYNNEISEKSEIFDDQFSVERPDGSNFTLKIRSTKLEDSAMYFCASRRDRGSTGELFFGEGSRLTVL.

This chain uses TRBV11-3 with TRBJ2-3; a possible D gene is TRBD1 (5 bases). This CDR3 spans 17 amino acids. Germline-derived CDR1 and CDR2 are SGHNT and YENEEA. The V and J ends lost 1 base and 0 bases respectively, with 14 bases between them. The CDR3 here is CASSLGGANPSTDTQYF. In nucleotides, the CDR3 is TGTGCCAGCAGCTTAGGTGGGGCTAACCCTAGCACAGATACGCAGTATTTT.

V is TRBV2 and J is TRBJ1-6; 8 bases are a match to TRBD1. V dropped 6 bases and J dropped 9; count of bases not matched to a gene: 10. Germline values: CDR1 SNHLY, CDR2 FYNNEI. This CDR3 is 15 amino acids long. CDR3 sequence reads: CASSSGRGLGSPLHF. CDR3 sequence (DNA): TGTGCCAGCAGCTCTGGCAGGGGGCTAGGTTCACCCCTCCACTTT. Together with reference TRBV2 and TRBJ1-6, the CDR3 gives the full variable domain: EPEVTQTPSHQVTQMGQEVILRCVPISNHLYFYWYRQILGQKVEFLVSFYNNEISEKSEIFDDQFSVERPDGSNFTLKIRSTKLEDSAMYFCASSSGRGLGSPLHFGNGTRLTVT.

The rearrangement joins TRBV29-1 to TRBJ1-1; D might be TRBD1 (6 bases). The V and J ends lost 6 bases and 6 bases respectively, with 23 bases between them. This CDR3 is 15 amino acids long. CDR1 is SQVTM and CDR2 is ANQGSEA in the germline V gene. The CDR3 spells CSVQVRDTVPAEAFF. The CDR3 DNA is TGCAGCGTCCAAGTCCGGGACACTGTTCCGGCTGAAGCTTTCTTT.

The chain uses TRBV27 and TRBJ2-3; 7 bases align to TRBD2. The CDR3 consists of 18 residues. The ends lost 2 bases at V and 2 bases at J; junction bases unmatched: 13. The V gene's germline CDR1 is MNHEY and CDR2 SMNVEV (reference sequence). The CDR3 coding sequence is TGTGCCAGCAGTTTACTAGCGGTGGAGCGGGGTAACACAGATACGCAGTATTTT. Amino acids: CASSLLAVERGNTDTQYF.

V and J are TRBV7-8 and TRBJ2-1; the match to TRBD1 covers 7 bases. The trim removed 5 bases at V and 10 bases at J, leaving 11 bases unmatched. The germline gives CDR1 SGHVS, CDR2 FQNEAQ. CDR3 length: 14 amino acids. CDR3 loop: CASSDTGQLGEQFF. The CDR3 DNA reads as TGTGCCAGCAGCGACACGGGACAGCTTGGGGAGCAGTTCTTC. The full variable domain, with the rest looked up from reference TRBV7-8 and TRBJ2-1, is GAGVSQSPRYKVAKRGQDVALRCDPISGHVSLFWYQQALGQGPEFLTYFQNEAQLDKSGLPSDRFFAERPEGSVSTLKIQRTQQEDSAVYLCASSDTGQLGEQFFGPGTRLTVL.

This chain joins TRBV11-2 and TRBJ2-1; weak D call: TRBD2 (7 bases). The germline CDR1 and CDR2 sequences are SGHAT and FQNNGV. Trimming shortened V by 0 bases and J by 6 bases, and 15 bases separated the two germline ends. This CDR3 contains 16 residues. The DNA for the CDR3 is TGTGCCAGCAGCTTAGATCGGGGGGCCCTCCGCAATGAGCAGTTCTTC. This sequence encodes CASSLDRGALRNEQFF.

The V call is TRBV9, the J call TRBJ2-2; TRBD2 matches at 7 bases. Germline values: CDR1 SGDLS, CDR2 YYNGEE. The CDR3 length is 15 residues. V shed 5 bases and J 1 base; nucleotides not matched to a gene: 5. The CDR3 nucleotides read TGTGCCAGCAGTGCGGGGGTACAGAACACCGGGGAGCTGTTTTTT. Translated, it gives CASSAGVQNTGELFF.

The chain employs TRBV5-1 and TRBJ2-7; 7 bases agree with TRBD2. CDR3 length: 15 amino acids. The germline V gene encodes CDR1 SGHRS and CDR2 YFSETQ. V gave up 4 bases and J gave up 0 bases; unmatched junction bases: 7. In DNA, the CDR3 is TGCGCCAGCAGCCCGAGGGCTAGCGGCTCCTACGAGCAGTACTTC. This codes for CASSPRASGSYEQYF.

CDR3 amino acids: CATAEGNQPQHF. The CDR3 DNA is TGTGCCACCGCGGAGGGTAATCAGCCCCAGCATTTT. The chain is built from TRBV28 and TRBJ1-5; D gene ambiguous. Germline lookup yields CDR1 MDHEN and CDR2 SYDVKM. V was cut by 10 bases and J by 4 bases, with 11 bases left in between. The CDR3 runs to 12 residues.

This clone was observed a single time. J is TRBJ1-5 and V is TRBV19, with TRBD1 matching over 9 bases. Per the germline V gene, CDR1 is LNHDA and CDR2 is SQIVND (reference sequence). The CDR3 extends over 14 amino acids. After removal of 4 bases from V and 4 bases from J, the junction contained 2 bases not matched to a gene. Here the CDR3 reads CASSKDRGNQPQHF. The CDR3 DNA reads as TGTGCCAGTAGTAAGGACAGGGGAAATCAGCCCCAGCATTTT.

The chain couples TRBV19 to TRBJ2-5; the match to TRBD2 covers 8 bases. CDR3 length: 16 amino acids. J lost 2 bases, V lost 5 bases, and 10 bases had no gene match. Germline lookup yields CDR1 LNHDA and CDR2 SQIVND (reference sequence). The CDR3 here is CASSLGSGTSQETQYF. The CDR3 nucleotides read TGTGCCAGTAGTCTCGGGTCCGGGACTAGTCAAGAGACCCAGTACTTC.

This chain links TRBV19 with TRBJ2-7, with unresolved D. CDR1 and CDR2 from the germline V gene are LNHDA and SQIVND (reference sequence). The V end lost 3 bases, the J end lost 3 bases, and 21 bases lay between the germline ends. This CDR3 contains 17 residues. CDR3 region: CASSISFGDSLLYEQYF. CDR3 coding DNA: TGTGCCAGTAGTATTTCGTTTGGTGATTCACTGCTCTACGAGCAGTACTTC.

The genes are TRBV28 and TRBJ1-3; 10 nucleotides align to TRBD1. V was pared by 6 bases and J by 2 bases, with 1 base of the junction left unmatched. Germline V CDR1 and CDR2: MDHEN, SYDVKM. The CDR3 runs 14 residues. CDR3 bases: TGTGCCAGCAGCGGACAGGGGGCTGGAAACACCATATATTTT. Translated, it gives CASSGQGAGNTIYF.